One and the same sample provided the 17 T cell receptor beta chains below, sequenced in a study of Siglec-9 on CD8 T cells in melanoma. The repertoire was sequenced with immunoSEQ multiplex PCR; TCRdb's copy has only in-frame clones and lacks some. This table has about 36,000 clones, more than 65% appearing once. Sequencing used Siglec-9- CD8+ T cells sorted from blood. The receptors come from a human donor in good health.

This clone was observed a single time. The gene calls are TRBV13 and TRBJ2-7, with 9 nucleotides matching TRBD1. V shed 4 bases and J 2 bases; nucleotides not matched to a gene: 6. Germline CDR1 reads PRHDT; CDR2 reads FYEKMQ (reference sequence). This CDR3 has 15 residues. The CDR3 loop reads CASSSGQGLPYEQYF. The CDR3 DNA sequence: TGTGCCAGCAGCTCCGGACAGGGGCTTCCCTACGAGCAGTACTTC.

This clone was picked up a small number of times. Other DNA variants within this sample encode the same CDR3. The V and J genes are TRBV29-1 and TRBJ1-1, with no clear D. Germline V gives CDR1 SQVTM, CDR2 ANQGSEA. CDR3 size: 12 residues. V lost 6 bases and J lost 4, with 12 bases in between. CDR3 sequence: CSVEGLGTEAFF. CDR3 nucleotides: TGCAGCGTCGAGGGATTGGGCACTGAAGCTTTCTTT. Using reference TRBV29-1 and TRBJ1-1 for the parts outside the CDR3, the full variable domain is SAVISQKPSRDICQRGTSLTIQCQVDSQVTMMFWYRQQPGQSLTLIATANQGSEATYESGFVIDKFPISRPNLTFSTLTVSNMSPEDSSIYLCSVEGLGTEAFFGQGTRLTVV.

The V and J genes are TRBV4-1 and TRBJ1-6; 8 bases are a match to TRBD1. The CDR3 is made up of 15 amino acids. After removal of 2 bases from V and 8 bases from J, the junction contained 5 bases not matched to a gene. Germline lookup yields CDR1 MGHRA and CDR2 YSYEKL. The chain's CDR3 is CASSQTVQGDSPLHF. The DNA for the CDR3 is TGCGCCAGCAGCCAAACAGTACAGGGGGATTCACCCCTCCACTTT.

This clone was counted a few times. This chain uses TRBV10-3 with TRBJ2-1, with 10 bases fitting TRBD2. The J segment lost 4 bases and the V segment lost 5 bases, leaving 8 bases of the junction unmatched. Per germline, CDR1 ENHRY and CDR2 SYGVKD. This CDR3 is built from 16 residues. DNA for the CDR3: TGTGCCATCAGTACAAGCGGGAGGGCAGAGTACAATGAGCAGTTCTTC. Its protein product is CAISTSGRAEYNEQFF.

This chain joins TRBV27 and TRBJ1-2, with D hard to call. Looked up from germline, CDR1 is MNHEY and CDR2 is SMNVEV (reference sequence). Trimming removed 10 bases from V and 5 bases from J, with 14 bases in between. The length of the CDR3 is 12 residues. CDR3 sequence reads: CATQASGYGYTF. The CDR3 nucleotides read TGTGCCACCCAGGCATCTGGGTATGGCTACACCTTC.

CDR3 amino acids: CASSQYSTGELFF. As DNA, the CDR3 is TGCGCCAGCAGCCAATACAGCACCGGGGAGCTGTTTTTT. This chain joins TRBV4-1 and TRBJ2-2, with D hard to call. The CDR3 loop spans 13 amino acids. V shed 2 bases and J shed 4 bases, with 5 bases lying between them. Per germline, CDR1 MGHRA and CDR2 YSYEKL.

The sample holds one count of this clone. The gene calls are TRBV19 and TRBJ2-5; D call uncertain. This CDR3 comprises 15 residues. The germline CDR1 and CDR2 sequences are LNHDA and SQIVND (reference sequence). Between the trimmed V and J ends, which lost 7 bases and 5 bases, there was a span of 20 bases. CDR3 sequence (DNA): TGTGCCAGTAAGAGGTCTGAGGTCCTATCTGAGACCCAGTACTTC. Amino acid sequence: CASKRSEVLSETQYF.

The genes are TRBV7-9 and TRBJ2-5; TRBD2 agrees at 7 bases. The CDR3 runs 16 residues. Germline V gene lookup returns CDR1 SEHNR and CDR2 FQNEAQ (reference sequence). V lost 3 bases and J lost 0; bases outside the gene matches: 7. CDR3 DNA sequence: TGTGCCAGCAGCTTTCTGGCTAGCGGTTACCAAGAGACCCAGTACTTC. Translating gives CASSFLASGYQETQYF. Complete variable domain (other parts from reference TRBV7-9 and TRBJ2-5): DTGVSQNPRHKITKRGQNVTFRCDPISEHNRLYWYRQTLGQGPEFLTYFQNEAQLEKSRLLSDRFSAERPKGSFSTLEIQRTEQGDSAMYLCASSFLASGYQETQYFGPGTRLLVL.

The chain has TRBV5-1 and TRBJ2-1; TRBD1 agrees at 11 bases. Germline V gene data show CDR1 as SGHRS and CDR2 as YFSETQ. The CDR3 runs 15 residues. The V gene end was trimmed by 4 bases and the J gene end by 8 bases; junction bases not matched to a gene: 8. CDR3 DNA: TGCGCCAGCAGCGTCGGGACAGGGGGTTACGATGAGCAGTTCTTC. It encodes CASSVGTGGYDEQFF.

The chain joins TRBV27 to TRBJ1-2; 7 bases line up with TRBD1. With 4 bases clipped from V and 4 bases from J, the junction kept 9 bases outside the gene matches. The CDR3 has 15 residues. Germline V gene lookup returns CDR1 MNHEY and CDR2 SMNVEV (reference sequence). Here the CDR3 reads CASSSPRQGSYGYTF. The DNA of the CDR3 is TGTGCCAGCAGTTCCCCCCGACAGGGCAGCTATGGCTACACCTTC.

The chain employs TRBV15 and TRBJ2-3; TRBD1 agrees at 7 bases. Losses at the gene ends were 9 bases for V and 2 bases for J; bases not matched to a gene: 17. Germline loops: CDR1 LNHNV, CDR2 YYDKDF (reference sequence). CDR3 size: 17 residues. CDR3 sequence reads: CATQVTNRGLFTDTQYF. In DNA, the CDR3 is TGTGCCACGCAAGTAACCAACAGGGGTCTTTTCACAGATACGCAGTATTTT.

The chain joins TRBV4-1 to TRBJ2-7, with D uncertain. V was trimmed by 0 bases and J by 7 bases, leaving 13 bases between them. Germline V gives CDR1 MGHRA, CDR2 YSYEKL. CDR3 length: 14 residues. Here the CDR3 reads CASSQEDQELEQYF. The DNA for the CDR3 is TGCGCCAGCAGCCAAGAGGACCAAGAGTTAGAGCAGTACTTC.

The gene calls are TRBV4-2 and TRBJ1-1, with 9 nucleotides matching TRBD1. Losses at the gene ends were 1 base for V and 6 bases for J; bases not matched to a gene: 3. CDR1 LGHNA and CDR2 YNFKEQ come from the germline V gene. The CDR3 is 14 residues long. The CDR3 spells CASSQGGQGAEAFF. CDR3 sequence (DNA): TGTGCCAGCAGCCAAGGGGGACAGGGAGCTGAAGCTTTCTTT.

CDR3 amino acids: CASSLNPGGLGTEAFF. The CDR3 DNA is TGTGCCAGCAGTTTAAACCCGGGGGGCTTGGGAACTGAAGCTTTCTTT. The gene calls are TRBV27 and TRBJ1-1, with TRBD1 as a possible D gene (6 bases). Germline CDR1 and CDR2: MNHEY and SMNVEV (reference sequence). The length of the CDR3 is 16 residues. V dropped 2 bases and J dropped 5 bases, with 18 bases sitting between them.

This clone was counted a single time. This chain uses TRBV6-1 with TRBJ1-5, with D perhaps matching TRBD1 (5 bases). Germline assignment: CDR1 MNHNS and CDR2 SASEGT. The CDR3 totals 15 residues. Trimming pared 3 bases from V and 5 bases from J, leaving 14 bases between. CDR3 loop: CASSDLQVNHQPQHF. CDR3 DNA: TGTGCCAGCAGTGACTTACAGGTGAATCATCAGCCCCAGCATTTT.

The CDR3 DNA reads TGTGCCACCAACAGCTATGGCTACACCTTC. It yields the protein CATNSYGYTF. The rearrangement joins TRBV21-1 to TRBJ1-2; TRBD1, the table's D call, lacks a check against the DNA. TRBV21-1 is a listed pseudogene. The CDR3 length is 10 residues.

The V gene is TRBV6-5, the J gene TRBJ2-7, with a weak D call TRBD1 (5 bases). Looked up from germline, CDR1 is MNHEY and CDR2 is SVGAGI. Between the trimmed V and J ends, which lost 3 bases and 4 bases, there was a span of 13 bases. The CDR3 runs 14 residues. The CDR3 DNA sequence: TGTGCCAGCAGTTATTACCCAGGGCAGTACGAGCAGTACTTC. This encodes CASSYYPGQYEQYF.